This paragraph covers one TCR beta chain sequence. Its antigen is unidentified. Single viable CD3+CD4+CD8-CD45RO+ cells were sorted as the memory CD4+ T cells. After thawing, CD4+ T cells were positively selected. This record belongs to a study of memory CD4+ T cells and cytomegalovirus serostatus. For the study at large: Healthy Belgian adult donors included about nine CMV-positive and 20 to 30 CMV-negative people. General study points: Suggested: most of the CMV-linked TCR signature lies in CD4+ memory cells.

Clones were sequenced by immunoSEQ multiplex PCR, and TCRdb holds only the in-frame ones, with some missing. The top ten clones hold approximately 4% of a sample with some 95,000 clones, 80% of them seen once. The CDR3 sequence is 10 residues long. Trimming stripped 8 bases from V and 3 bases from J, with 3 bases between. Looked up from germline, CDR1 is LNHDA and CDR2 is SQIVND (reference sequence). Sequences were obtained from memory CD4+ T cells from blood. This sequence was found in an adult in good health and CMV-seropositive. This chain connects TRBV19 to TRBJ2-3, with D unclear. The DNA of the CDR3 is TGTGCCAGTGGGACAGATACGCAGTATTTT. Translating gives CASGTDTQYF.